The clone carrying this T cell receptor beta chain was picked up many times. Method: immunoSEQ multiplex PCR; TCRdb's copy keeps in-frame clones and lacks some. The data show 100,000 to 150,000 clones, around 94% seen once. This record comes from a study of cytomegalovirus exposure and HLA in healthy donors. V dropped 4 bases and J dropped 7; count of bases not matched to a gene: 8. Germline loops: CDR1 MRHNA, CDR2 SNTAGT. This CDR3 comprises 15 residues. This sequence joins TRBV6-4 and TRBJ2-1, with TRBD2 matching over 9 bases. This clonotype originated in a woman aged 18-29 years in good health and CMV-seronegative. The specimen was PBMCs. CDR3 sequence reads: CASSVGGGAGNEQFF. The CDR3 nucleotides read TGTGCCAGCAGTGTCGGCGGGGGGGCCGGGAATGAGCAGTTCTTC.